The 22 T cell receptor beta chains below come from one sample, sequenced in a study of control samples from healthy donors and cancer patients. TCRdb keeps only in-frame clones here, not all; method: immunoSEQ multiplex PCR. Among 190,000 or so clones listed, over 85% were seen once. Sequencing was performed on blood. The receptors derive from a man younger than 30 in good health.

On this clone itself: The sample holds other DNA sequences that translate to the same CDR3. This chain joins TRBV18 and TRBJ1-5; D uncertain. CDR1 and CDR2 (germline): KGHSH, LQKENI. The germline V and J ends were trimmed by 3 bases and 5 bases, with 8 bases remaining between them. The CDR3 is 13 residues long. The CDR3 sequence is CASSPGVDQPQHF. CDR3 in DNA: TGTGCCAGCTCACCCGGGGTGGATCAGCCCCAGCATTTT.

The J gene is TRBJ2-7, the V gene TRBV5-1, with D maybe TRBD1 (5 bases). CDR1 is SGHRS, CDR2 YFSETQ, per germline. The CDR3 contains 13 residues. Trimming left V 1 base short and J 3 bases short, with 8 bases between. CDR3 region: CASSLTDSYEQYF. CDR3 coding DNA: TGCGCCAGCAGCTTGACAGACAGCTACGAGCAGTACTTC. The variable domain in full, completed from reference TRBV5-1 and TRBJ2-7, reads KAGVTQTPRYLIKTRGQQVTLSCSPISGHRSVSWYQQTPGQGLQFLFEYFSETQRNKGNFPGRFSGRQFSNSRSEMNVSTLELGDSALYLCASSLTDSYEQYFGPGTRLTVT.

The gene calls are TRBV21-1 and TRBJ1-4; the DNA was not used to check the table's D call, TRBD1. TRBV21-1 is an annotated pseudogene. The CDR3 covers 22 residues. The CDR3 loop is CASSKGLRFRGHTDIANEKLFF. In DNA, the CDR3 is TGTGCCAGCAGCAAAGGGCTTAGGTTCCGGGGACACACGGACATCGCTAATGAAAAACTGTTTTTT.

The chain employs TRBV19 and TRBJ2-3, with D perhaps matching TRBD2 (6 bases). The CDR3 loop spans 12 amino acids. The V end lost 4 bases, the J end lost 6 bases, and 8 bases lay between the germline ends. Germline values: CDR1 LNHDA, CDR2 SQIVND (reference sequence). The CDR3 is CASSTRGDTQYF. CDR3 DNA: TGTGCCAGTAGTACCCGGGGGGATACGCAGTATTTT. Together with reference TRBV19 and TRBJ2-3, the CDR3 gives the full variable domain: DGGITQSPKYLFRKEGQNVTLSCEQNLNHDAMYWYRQDPGQGLRLIYYSQIVNDFQKGDIAEGYSVSREKKESFPLTVTSAQKNPTAFYLCASSTRGDTQYFGPGTRLTVL.

The chain joins TRBV6-6 to TRBJ1-2; D is unresolved. Looked up from germline, CDR1 is MNHNY and CDR2 is SVGAGI (reference sequence). This CDR3 has 12 residues. The V gene lost 2 bases and the J gene lost 6 bases, with 7 bases spanning the gap. CDR3 nucleotide sequence: TGTGCCAGCAGTTACAGGCTAAATGGCTACACCTTC. It is translated as CASSYRLNGYTF.

This chain links TRBV7-9 with TRBJ1-4, with TRBD1 identical over 9 bases. Germline loops: CDR1 SEHNR, CDR2 FQNEAQ (reference sequence). V lost 5 bases, J lost 11 bases, and 9 bases stayed unmatched. The CDR3 loop spans 14 amino acids. Here the CDR3 DNA reads TGTGCCAGCAGCACGGGACAGGGAAAGACGAAACTGTTTTTT. It yields the protein CASSTGQGKTKLFF.

This rearrangement joins TRBV5-8 to TRBJ2-7, with D hard to call. The CDR3 is made up of 14 amino acids. V was trimmed by 1 base and J by 0 bases, leaving 8 bases between them. Germline V gives CDR1 SGHTS, CDR2 YDEGEE. CDR3 protein: CASSLSRSSYEQYF. CDR3 in DNA: TGTGCCAGCAGCTTGTCCAGGAGCTCCTACGAGCAGTACTTC.

V and J are TRBV29-1 and TRBJ2-5, with a tentative D call TRBD1 (6 bases). The CDR3 is 11 amino acids. V lost 3 bases, J lost 6 bases, and 8 bases lay in between. Germline loops: CDR1 SQVTM, CDR2 ANQGSEA. The CDR3 loop reads CSVEGAKTQYF. The CDR3 region has the DNA TGCAGCGTTGAGGGGGCCAAGACCCAGTACTTC.

The CDR3 spells CASSPRGADSGNTIYF. The DNA of the CDR3 is TGTGCCAGCAGCCCCCGGGGGGCAGACTCTGGAAACACCATATATTTT. The V gene is TRBV7-9, the J gene TRBJ1-3, with D possibly matching TRBD1 (6 bases). Trimming removed 5 bases at V and 0 bases at J, with 14 bases between. The CDR3 has 16 amino acids. The germline V gene has CDR1 SEHNR and CDR2 FQNEAQ (reference sequence).

The chain has TRBV5-1 and TRBJ2-6; TRBD2 matches 9 bases. The CDR3 loop spans 17 amino acids. Germline CDR1 reads SGHRS; CDR2 reads YFSETQ. After removal of 3 bases from V and 0 bases from J, the junction contained 4 bases not matched to a gene. CDR3 nucleotide sequence: TGCGCCAGCAGCTATTCAGCGGGGGGCTCTGGGGCCAACGTCCTGACTTTC. This translates into CASSYSAGGSGANVLTF.

The V gene is TRBV25-1, the J gene TRBJ1-1, with D perhaps TRBD1 (6 bases). Germline CDR1 reads MGHDK; CDR2 reads SYGVNS. V lost 6 bases and J 8 bases, leaving 13 bases between the germline ends. This CDR3 spans 12 amino acids. CDR3: CASRDSAREAFF. In DNA, the CDR3 is TGTGCCAGCAGGGACAGCGCCCGAGAAGCTTTCTTT.

CDR3 in amino acids: CASSLDPGVYNEQFF. CDR3 in DNA: TGTGCCAGCAGCTTGGACCCGGGGGTATACAATGAGCAGTTCTTC. The rearrangement links TRBV5-4 to TRBJ2-1; D may be TRBD2 (6 bases). Germline V gene data show CDR1 as SGHNT and CDR2 as YYREEE (reference sequence). The CDR3 is 15 residues long. V gave up 0 bases and J gave up 4 bases, with 11 bases separating them. Using reference TRBV5-4 and TRBJ2-1 for the parts outside the CDR3, the full variable domain is ETGVTQSPTHLIKTRGQQVTLRCSSQSGHNTVSWYQQALGQGPQFIFQYYREEENGRGNFPPRFSGLQFPNYSSELNVNALELDDSALYLCASSLDPGVYNEQFFGPGTRLTVL.

V is TRBV9 and J is TRBJ2-3; the D gene is possibly TRBD2 (6 bases). Trimming removed 4 bases from V and 3 bases from J, with 15 bases in between. This CDR3 is built from 15 residues. The germline V gene encodes CDR1 SGDLS and CDR2 YYNGEE. Written as DNA, the CDR3 is TGTGCCAGCAGCCCCGGGCTAGCGTCTACAGATACGCAGTATTTT. It is translated as CASSPGLASTDTQYF.

The CDR3 DNA reads TGTGCCAGTAGGCCCGGGACGGATAGCAATCAGCCCCAGCATTTT. Translation gives CASRPGTDSNQPQHF. The chain uses TRBV19 and TRBJ1-5, with a tentative D call TRBD1 (5 bases). The ends were cut back, 6 bases at V and 0 bases at J, with 12 bases in the middle. This CDR3 spans 15 amino acids. Germline-derived CDR1 and CDR2 are LNHDA and SQIVND (reference sequence).

The gene calls are TRBV3-1 (or the pseudogene TRBV3-2) and TRBJ2-5; TRBD2 aligns across 7 bases. The CDR3 has 16 amino acids. CDR1 and CDR2 from the germline V gene are LGHDT and YNNKEL (reference sequence). V was clipped by 4 bases and J by 5 bases; unmatched bases: 13. The CDR3 coding sequence is TGTGCCAGCAGCCCGGGGGGTGGCCAGCCATGGGAGACCCAGTACTTC. Its translation is CASSPGGGQPWETQYF.

The J gene is TRBJ1-2, the V gene TRBV6-5, with D possibly matching TRBD1 (5 bases). CDR1 and CDR2 from the germline V gene are MNHEY and SVGAGI. The CDR3 contains 13 residues. V lost 5 bases and J 3 bases, leaving 10 bases between the germline ends. CDR3 sequence reads: CASSPQGYYGYTF. The CDR3 DNA follows: TGTGCCAGCAGTCCTCAGGGTTACTATGGCTACACCTTC.

This clone was seen just once. V and J are TRBV18 and TRBJ2-7, with D perhaps matching TRBD1 (5 bases). Germline CDR1 KGHSH, CDR2 LQKENI. The CDR3 is 15 amino acids. The V gene lost 5 bases and the J gene lost 2 bases, with 16 bases spanning the gap. CDR3: CASSGGQPPTYEQYF. CDR3 nucleotide sequence: TGTGCCAGCTCAGGTGGACAACCCCCGACCTACGAGCAGTACTTC. Using reference TRBV18 and TRBJ2-7 for the parts outside the CDR3, the full variable domain is NAGVMQNPRHLVRRRGQEARLRCSPMKGHSHVYWYRQLPEEGLKFMVYLQKENIIDESGMPKERFSAEFPKEGPSILRIQQVVRGDSAAYFCASSGGQPPTYEQYFGPGTRLTVT.

This clone occurred once. J is TRBJ1-2 and V is TRBV9; a weak D match, TRBD1 (6 bases). Germline CDR1 is SGDLS and CDR2 is YYNGEE. Trimming stripped 1 base from V and 7 bases from J, with 11 bases between. This CDR3 contains 13 residues. The CDR3 DNA follows: TGTGCCAGCAGCGTACGGGGGGCTAGTGGCTACACCTTC. This gives the protein CASSVRGASGYTF.

The rearrangement links TRBV12-3 or TRBV12-4 to TRBJ1-6; no firm D call. The CDR3 totals 13 residues. V lost 3 bases and J 9 bases, leaving 9 bases between the germline ends. The CDR3 is CASSFKALSPLHF. The CDR3, as DNA: TGTGCCAGCAGTTTTAAGGCCCTTTCACCCCTCCACTTT.

The CDR3 coding sequence is TGTGCCAGCAGTGGTGACCCATTAAACACTGAAGCTTTCTTT. This sequence encodes CASSGDPLNTEAFF. This rearrangement joins TRBV2 to TRBJ1-1, with no clear D. CDR1 and CDR2 from the germline V gene are SNHLY and FYNNEI. Between the trimmed V and J ends, which lost 4 bases and 2 bases, there was a span of 11 bases. The CDR3 loop spans 14 amino acids. The full variable domain, completed using reference TRBV2 and TRBJ1-1, is EPEVTQTPSHQVTQMGQEVILRCVPISNHLYFYWYRQILGQKVEFLVSFYNNEISEKSEIFDDQFSVERPDGSNFTLKIRSTKLEDSAMYFCASSGDPLNTEAFFGQGTRLTVV.

CDR3 protein: CASAPGESGYTF. The CDR3 DNA reads as TGTGCCAGCGCCCCAGGGGAAAGTGGCTACACCTTC. The rearrangement links TRBV12-3 or TRBV12-4 to TRBJ1-2; D may be TRBD1 (6 bases). The CDR3 length is 12 residues. V lost 8 bases and J 7 bases, leaving 14 bases between the germline ends.

This clone appeared a few times. V gene TRBV24-1 combines with J gene TRBJ1-5, with 11 bases that match TRBD1. The germline V gene encodes CDR1 KGHDR and CDR2 SFDVKD. This CDR3 comprises 15 residues. V gave up 3 bases and J gave up 5 bases; unmatched junction bases: 2. CDR3 sequence reads: CATSDGQGAYQPQHF. The CDR3 region has the DNA TGTGCCACCAGTGATGGACAGGGGGCTTATCAGCCCCAGCATTTT.